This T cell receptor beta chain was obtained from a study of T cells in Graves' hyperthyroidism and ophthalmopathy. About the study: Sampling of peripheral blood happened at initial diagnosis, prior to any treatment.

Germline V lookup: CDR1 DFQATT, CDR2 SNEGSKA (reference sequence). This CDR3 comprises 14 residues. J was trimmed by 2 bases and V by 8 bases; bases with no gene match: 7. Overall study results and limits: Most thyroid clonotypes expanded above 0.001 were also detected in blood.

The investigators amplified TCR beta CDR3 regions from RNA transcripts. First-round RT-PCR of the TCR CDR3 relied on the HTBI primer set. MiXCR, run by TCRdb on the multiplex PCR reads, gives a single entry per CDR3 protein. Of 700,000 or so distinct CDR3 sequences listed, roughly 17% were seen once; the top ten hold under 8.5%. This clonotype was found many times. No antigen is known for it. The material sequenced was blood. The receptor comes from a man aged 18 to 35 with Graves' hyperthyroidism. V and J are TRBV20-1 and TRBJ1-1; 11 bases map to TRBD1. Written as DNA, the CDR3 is TGCAGTTGCCGGACAGGGGGCGCAAACACTGAAGCTTTCTTT. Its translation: CSCRTGGANTEAFF.